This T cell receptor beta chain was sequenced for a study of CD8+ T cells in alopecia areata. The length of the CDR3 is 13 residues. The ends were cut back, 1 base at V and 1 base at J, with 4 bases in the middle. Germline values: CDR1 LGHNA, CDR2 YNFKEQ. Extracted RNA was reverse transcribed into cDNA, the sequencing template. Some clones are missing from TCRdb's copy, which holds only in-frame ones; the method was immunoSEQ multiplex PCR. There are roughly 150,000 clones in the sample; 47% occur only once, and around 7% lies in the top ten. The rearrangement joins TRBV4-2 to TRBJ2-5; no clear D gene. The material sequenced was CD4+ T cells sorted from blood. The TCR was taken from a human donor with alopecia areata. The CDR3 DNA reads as TGTGCCAGCAGCCAAGCCCGCCAAGAGACCCAGTACTTC. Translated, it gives CASSQARQETQYF.